The 16 T cell receptor beta chains reported below all come from one sample, sequenced in a study of T-cell memory formation after mild COVID-19. TCRdb itself ran the 5' RACE reads through MiXCR, one entry per CDR3 protein. The data contain approximately 150,000 distinct CDR3 sequences, over 15% of them singletons. The sample was PBMCs or a T cell subset sorted from them (not recorded which). Every receptor here comes from an adult woman who had mild COVID-19 (a few samples of this study predate the infection). Cell type and time point are not known.

This clonotype has only a few counts. V is TRBV29-1 and J is TRBJ2-5, with a tentative D call TRBD1 (5 bases). The CDR3 has 13 residues. V was trimmed by 6 bases and J by 4 bases, leaving 15 bases between them. Germline-derived CDR1 and CDR2 are SQVTM and ANQGSEA. The CDR3 spells CSVGWGSGETQYF. The CDR3 nucleotides read TGCAGCGTCGGGTGGGGCAGTGGAGAGACCCAGTACTTC.

This clonotype was counted a few times. V and J are TRBV4-1 and TRBJ1-1; D remains unclear. V was cut by 0 bases and J by 7 bases, with 15 bases left in between. The CDR3 sequence is 15 residues long. The germline CDR1 and CDR2 sequences are MGHRA and YSYEKL. This CDR3 reads CASSQEGGIGNEAFF. CDR3 DNA sequence: TGCGCCAGCAGCCAAGAGGGTGGAATAGGGAATGAAGCTTTCTTT.

CDR3: CASSLGGIWGLAGREQFF. The CDR3, as DNA: TGTGCCAGCAGCTTAGGAGGGATTTGGGGACTAGCGGGTCGTGAGCAGTTCTTC. The chain couples TRBV7-3 to TRBJ2-1; TRBD2 agrees at 12 bases. The CDR3 sequence is 18 residues long. Germline CDR1 is SGHTA and CDR2 is FQGTGA. V shed 2 bases, J shed 9 bases, and the junction held 14 bases outside the gene matches. Drawing the rest from reference TRBV7-3 and TRBJ2-1, the complete variable domain is GAGVSQTPSNKVTEKGKYVELRCDPISGHTALYWYRQSLGQGPEFLIYFQGTGAADDSGLPNDRFFAVRPEGSVSTLKIQRTERGDSAVYLCASSLGGIWGLAGREQFFGPGTRLTVL.

V gene TRBV4-1 combines with J gene TRBJ1-1; D uncertain. Trimming pared 2 bases from V and 6 bases from J, leaving 13 bases between. Germline V gene data show CDR1 as MGHRA and CDR2 as YSYEKL. This CDR3 is 14 amino acids long. The CDR3 region has the DNA TGCGCCAGCAGCCAATCTTCCCCGGTCGCTGAAGCTTTCTTT. Translation gives CASSQSSPVAEAFF.

In this sample, this clonotype turned up a few times. The chain has TRBV9 and TRBJ2-1; no clear D. Germline CDR1 is SGDLS and CDR2 is YYNGEE. Trimming removed 0 bases from V and 6 bases from J, with 16 bases in between. The CDR3 contains 16 residues. The CDR3 sequence: CASSVESRLLRNEQFF. In DNA form, the CDR3 reads TGTGCCAGCAGCGTAGAGAGTCGCCTCCTTCGCAATGAGCAGTTCTTC.

The chain recombines TRBV6-5 with TRBJ1-2; D gene uncertain. The CDR3 spans 13 residues. Trimming shortened V by 5 bases and J by 4 bases, and 11 bases separated the two germline ends. CDR1 is MNHEY and CDR2 is SVGAGI in the germline V gene. CDR3 DNA: TGTGCCAGCAGTCTAGACCGGTCCTATGGCTACACCTTC. Protein sequence: CASSLDRSYGYTF.

This clonotype was counted between two and nine times. The J gene is TRBJ1-2, the V gene TRBV30; TRBD1 might be the D (5 bases). The CDR3 contains 13 residues. V lost 4 bases, J lost 8 bases, and 17 bases lay in between. Germline CDR1 reads GTSNPN; CDR2 reads SVGIG (reference sequence). CDR3 nucleotides: TGTGCCTGGATGGCCCGGGGGACTGGCGGCTACACCTTC. Amino acids: CAWMARGTGGYTF.

The CDR3 loop is CASREQGAPTDTQYF. As DNA, the CDR3 is TGCGCCAGCAGAGAACAGGGGGCCCCCACAGATACGCAGTATTTT. This sequence joins TRBV5-1 and TRBJ2-3; the match to TRBD1 covers 9 bases. This CDR3 is built from 15 residues. Germline V gene data show CDR1 as SGHRS and CDR2 as YFSETQ. Unmatched junction bases numbered 6, after V lost 5 bases and J lost 2 bases. The full variable domain, its missing parts supplied by reference TRBV5-1 and TRBJ2-3, is KAGVTQTPRYLIKTRGQQVTLSCSPISGHRSVSWYQQTPGQGLQFLFEYFSETQRNKGNFPGRFSGRQFSNSRSEMNVSTLELGDSALYLCASREQGAPTDTQYFGPGTRLTVL.

The rearrangement joins TRBV7-9 to TRBJ2-3; D could derive from TRBD1 or TRBD2 (5 bases each). Germline V gene data show CDR1 as SEHNR and CDR2 as FQNEAQ (reference sequence). Trimming took 1 base from V and 4 from J, leaving 9 bases between them. The CDR3 length is 14 residues. Written as DNA, the CDR3 is TGTGCCAGCAGCTTAGGGGGACCGCCAGATACGCAGTATTTT. Its protein product is CASSLGGPPDTQYF.

This clonotype appeared a few times. The CDR3 DNA reads TGTGCCAGCAGCTTCACCGAGGGAACAGATACGCAGTATTTT. Protein: CASSFTEGTDTQYF. The rearrangement joins TRBV7-9 to TRBJ2-3, with a possible D match to TRBD2 (5 bases). Per the germline V gene, CDR1 is SEHNR and CDR2 is FQNEAQ (reference sequence). CDR3 length: 14 amino acids. Trimming took off 3 bases at V and 3 bases at J, with 10 bases between the two ends. The entire variable domain, with the rest obtained from reference TRBV7-9 and TRBJ2-3, is as follows: DTGVSQNPRHKITKRGQNVTFRCDPISEHNRLYWYRQTLGQGPEFLTYFQNEAQLEKSRLLSDRFSAERPKGSFSTLEIQRTEQGDSAMYLCASSFTEGTDTQYFGPGTRLTVL.

This clonotype turned up a few times. The chain recombines TRBV5-1 with TRBJ1-2; 8 bases are shared with TRBD1. CDR3 length: 17 residues. The germline V gene has CDR1 SGHRS and CDR2 YFSETQ. V lost 2 bases and J lost 1; bases outside the gene matches: 10. Here the CDR3 DNA reads TGCGCCAGCAGCTTCGCTAAAATGGGACAGGTTAACTATGGCTACACCTTC. This sequence encodes CASSFAKMGQVNYGYTF. The whole variable domain, remainder taken from reference TRBV5-1 and TRBJ1-2, is KAGVTQTPRYLIKTRGQQVTLSCSPISGHRSVSWYQQTPGQGLQFLFEYFSETQRNKGNFPGRFSGRQFSNSRSEMNVSTLELGDSALYLCASSFAKMGQVNYGYTFGSGTRLTVV.

The chain combines TRBV9 with TRBJ2-1; D ambiguous. CDR3 length: 13 amino acids. The germline gives CDR1 SGDLS, CDR2 YYNGEE. Trimming took off 0 bases at V and 5 bases at J, with 6 bases between the two ends. Here the CDR3 reads CASSVEANNEQFF. The CDR3 nucleotides are TGTGCCAGCAGCGTAGAAGCGAACAATGAGCAGTTCTTC.

V gene TRBV24-1 combines with J gene TRBJ1-5, with D tentatively TRBD1 (5 bases). Deletions cut 3 bases from V and 4 bases from J, with 12 bases between. The CDR3 spans 15 residues. The germline V gene has CDR1 KGHDR and CDR2 SFDVKD. Written as DNA, the CDR3 is TGTGCCACCAGTGATGGCAGGGTGGCGAATCAGCCCCAGCATTTT. This gives the protein CATSDGRVANQPQHF.

The sample holds many counts of this clonotype. The CDR3 DNA is TGTGCCAGCAGCCCGGGCAGCGGGAGGGTCTATGAGCAGTTCTTC. Protein: CASSPGSGRVYEQFF. The rearrangement links TRBV11-2 to TRBJ2-1; TRBD2 agrees at 10 bases. CDR3 length: 15 residues. The germline V gene encodes CDR1 SGHAT and CDR2 FQNNGV. With V trimmed by 5 bases and J by 8 bases, 9 bases remained unmatched.

This clonotype has more than one count but fewer than ten. V usage is TRBV12-3 or TRBV12-4 and J usage is TRBJ2-5, with D perhaps matching TRBD1 (6 bases). The V and J ends lost 7 bases and 9 bases respectively, with 12 bases between them. The CDR3 is 11 amino acids. DNA of the CDR3: TGTGCCAGCAACGGTTGGGGGCCCCAGTACTTC. Encoded protein: CASNGWGPQYF.

The V gene is TRBV4-1, the J gene TRBJ1-6; no clear D. V shed 1 base and J shed 10 bases, with 11 bases lying between them. The CDR3 length is 14 residues. The germline gives CDR1 MGHRA, CDR2 YSYEKL. This chain's CDR3 is CASSQVEGKSPLHF. The CDR3 bases are TGCGCCAGCAGCCAAGTGGAAGGGAAATCACCCCTCCACTTT.